Following are 30 T cell receptor beta chains from one sample sequenced in a study of cytomegalovirus exposure and HLA in healthy donors. Both 60 Vbeta primers and 13 Jbeta primers went into the PCR. Sequencing used immunoSEQ multiplex PCR; TCRdb keeps in-frame clones, though not all of them. In the table there are around 100,000 clones, around 76% of which are singletons. The sequenced sample consisted of PBMCs. The receptors originated from a woman aged 55-69 years in good health and CMV-seropositive.

The chain joins TRBV7-9 to TRBJ1-2; TRBD1 aligns across 7 bases. This CDR3 is built from 13 residues. J was trimmed by 4 bases and V by 7 bases; bases with no gene match: 6. The germline V gene has CDR1 SEHNR and CDR2 FQNEAQ (reference sequence). The CDR3 nucleotides are TGTGCCAGCACGGGGACAGCGGCCTATGGCTACACCTTC. Amino acids: CASTGTAAYGYTF. Supplemented by reference TRBV7-9 and TRBJ1-2, the full variable domain reads DTGVSQNPRHKITKRGQNVTFRCDPISEHNRLYWYRQTLGQGPEFLTYFQNEAQLEKSRLLSDRFSAERPKGSFSTLEIQRTEQGDSAMYLCASTGTAAYGYTFGSGTRLTVV.

The rearrangement uses TRBV4-1 and TRBJ2-3, with 8 nucleotides matching TRBD2. This CDR3 is 16 amino acids long. V dropped 4 bases and J dropped 4; count of bases not matched to a gene: 10. Germline V gene sequence: CDR1 MGHRA, CDR2 YSYEKL. The CDR3 DNA sequence: TGCGCCAGCAGCCCCACTAGCGGAGGCCGACCAGATACGCAGTATTTT. Its protein product is CASSPTSGGRPDTQYF.

The chain combines TRBV29-1 with TRBJ1-1; D is uncertain. Per germline, CDR1 SQVTM and CDR2 ANQGSEA. The CDR3 totals 11 residues. Between the trimmed V and J ends, which lost 7 bases and 5 bases, there was a span of 11 bases. The CDR3 sequence: CSGLDMTEAFF. The CDR3 DNA follows: TGCAGCGGCCTAGATATGACTGAAGCTTTCTTT.

This chain uses TRBV5-1 with TRBJ1-3; D gene uncertain. V lost 4 bases, J lost 0 bases, and 8 bases lay in between. CDR3 size: 14 residues. Germline V CDR1 and CDR2: SGHRS, YFSETQ. The CDR3 DNA follows: TGCGCCAGCAGCCCCTTTATCTCTGGAAACACCATATATTTT. As protein: CASSPFISGNTIYF.

The chain couples TRBV28 to TRBJ1-1; TRBD1 matches 8 bases. The CDR3 runs to 14 residues. Germline V lookup: CDR1 MDHEN, CDR2 SYDVKM. The junction had 14 bases not matched to a gene; V was cut back by 6 bases and J by 11 bases. CDR3 sequence: CASSPTLRGRGAFF. The CDR3 DNA sequence: TGTGCCAGCAGCCCTACACTCAGGGGGCGCGGGGCTTTCTTT.

V is TRBV19 and J is TRBJ2-1, with 7 nucleotides matching TRBD2. Per the germline V gene, CDR1 is LNHDA and CDR2 is SQIVND (reference sequence). The CDR3 totals 16 residues. The trim removed 0 bases at V and 4 bases at J, leaving 6 bases unmatched. Written as DNA, the CDR3 is TGTGCCAGTAGTATAGATCCCAGCGGGGTTTACAATGAGCAGTTCTTC. Translated, it gives CASSIDPSGVYNEQFF.

J is TRBJ1-2 and V is TRBV30; 7 nucleotides match TRBD1. Per the germline V gene, CDR1 is GTSNPN and CDR2 is SVGIG (reference sequence). Trimming removed 3 bases from V and 1 base from J; junction bases left unmatched: 8. The CDR3 runs to 15 residues. CDR3 bases: TGTGCCTGGAGCGCGAACAGGGGTCTTAACTATGGCTACACCTTC. Translation: CAWSANRGLNYGYTF.

The count of this clone is one. The rearrangement joins TRBV27 to TRBJ2-7; D is perhaps TRBD2 (6 bases). Trimming took 6 bases from V and 3 from J, leaving 12 bases between them. The CDR3 sequence is 13 residues long. CDR1 MNHEY and CDR2 SMNVEV come from the germline V gene (reference sequence). CDR3 sequence: CASRGLGYYEQYF. The CDR3 DNA sequence: TGTGCCAGCAGGGGACTGGGCTACTACGAGCAGTACTTC.

This sequence joins TRBV27 and TRBJ2-1; 9 bases are shared with TRBD2. Germline V gene sequence: CDR1 MNHEY, CDR2 SMNVEV (reference sequence). V lost 5 bases, J lost 7 bases, and 6 bases stayed unmatched. The CDR3 loop spans 14 amino acids. The CDR3 DNA reads as TGTGCCAGCAGTCGGCGGGAGGGCCTAAATGAGCAGTTCTTC. Translation gives CASSRREGLNEQFF.

This clone was picked up one time. The rearrangement joins TRBV30 to TRBJ2-7; 10 nucleotides line up with TRBD1. The V segment lost 8 bases and the J segment 3 bases; nucleotides outside the gene matches: 4. Germline V CDR1 and CDR2: GTSNPN, SVGIG (reference sequence). This CDR3 has 12 amino acids. Here the CDR3 DNA reads TGTGCCGGACGGACAGGGGGCTACGAGCAGTACTTC. It specifies CAGRTGGYEQYF.

The chain is built from TRBV29-1 and TRBJ2-5; 7 bases are shared with TRBD2. From germline, CDR1 is SQVTM and CDR2 ANQGSEA. Trimming cost V 4 bases and J 11 bases; bases outside gene matches: 4. The CDR3 sequence is 10 residues long. The CDR3: CSVAAGEQYF. DNA for the CDR3: TGCAGCGTTGCGGCGGGGGAGCAGTACTTC.

J is TRBJ2-1 and V is TRBV5-1, with TRBD2 matching 9 bases. The CDR3 runs 17 residues. Germline V CDR1 and CDR2: SGHRS, YFSETQ. The V and J ends lost 4 bases and 4 bases, in that order; junction bases with no gene match: 12. The CDR3 spells CASSPGGSGRSYNEQFF. CDR3 in DNA: TGCGCCAGCAGCCCCGGGGGTAGCGGGAGAAGTTACAATGAGCAGTTCTTC.

The rearrangement uses TRBV30 and TRBJ1-1, with a tentative D call TRBD1 (6 bases). Germline V gene sequence: CDR1 GTSNPN, CDR2 SVGIG (reference sequence). The CDR3 spans 14 residues. Trimming removed 0 bases at V and 4 bases at J, with 12 bases between. The CDR3 spells CAWSVGQGLTEAFF. DNA of the CDR3: TGTGCCTGGAGTGTAGGGCAGGGGCTCACTGAAGCTTTCTTT.

The chain employs TRBV5-1 and TRBJ1-1; D might be TRBD1 (5 bases). Trimming shortened V by 0 bases and J by 5 bases, and 14 bases separated the two germline ends. Germline values: CDR1 SGHRS, CDR2 YFSETQ. This CDR3 spans 15 amino acids. CDR3 protein: CASSLAKGQVTEAFF. Written as DNA, the CDR3 is TGCGCCAGCAGCTTGGCCAAGGGGCAGGTGACTGAAGCTTTCTTT.

J is TRBJ2-1 and V is TRBV15, with TRBD2 matching 7 bases. The CDR3 runs 17 residues. The V and J ends lost 0 bases and 5 bases, in that order; junction bases with no gene match: 10. Germline V CDR1 and CDR2: LNHNV, YYDKDF (reference sequence). The CDR3 DNA is TGTGCCACCAGCAGAGATCATGTAAGCGGGACTAACAATGAGCAGTTCTTC. It is translated as CATSRDHVSGTNNEQFF.

The chain has TRBV5-6 and TRBJ2-3, with 9 positions matching TRBD2. Germline lookup yields CDR1 SGHDT and CDR2 YYEEEE. The CDR3 extends over 15 amino acids. V dropped 0 bases and J dropped 2; count of bases not matched to a gene: 1. The CDR3 loop is CASSLVAGVTDTQYF. CDR3 coding DNA: TGTGCCAGCAGCTTGGTAGCGGGAGTCACAGATACGCAGTATTTT.

The chain joins TRBV15 to TRBJ2-7; D perhaps matches TRBD1 (6 bases). The germline CDR1 and CDR2 sequences are LNHNV and YYDKDF (reference sequence). The CDR3 is 15 residues long. Trimming removed 0 bases from V and 0 bases from J, with 9 bases in between. CDR3 DNA: TGTGCCACCAGCAGAGACAGGGGTAGCTCCTACGAGCAGTACTTC. As protein: CATSRDRGSSYEQYF.

This rearrangement joins TRBV10-3 to TRBJ2-7, with D maybe TRBD1 (5 bases). The germline V gene has CDR1 ENHRY and CDR2 SYGVKD. Trimming shortened V by 0 bases and J by 6 bases, and 15 bases separated the two germline ends. The CDR3 is made up of 15 amino acids. The CDR3 DNA reads as TGTGCCATCAGTGAGTCGACCAGGGCCGATGCCGAGCAGTACTTC. It translates to CAISESTRADAEQYF.

The rearrangement joins TRBV7-3 to TRBJ1-1; D may be TRBD1 (5 bases). Per germline, CDR1 SGHTA and CDR2 FQGTGA. Trimming took 1 base from V and 5 from J, leaving 14 bases between them. The CDR3 totals 15 residues. The DNA of the CDR3 is TGTGCCAGCAGCTTAAGTCGGGGGAGGGAGACTGAAGCTTTCTTT. This translates into CASSLSRGRETEAFF.

J is TRBJ2-5 and V is TRBV2, with 7 bases lining up with TRBD2. After removal of 3 bases from V and 2 bases from J, the junction contained 6 bases not matched to a gene. This CDR3 has 15 residues. Germline loops: CDR1 SNHLY, CDR2 FYNNEI. The CDR3 region has the DNA TGTGCCAGCAGTGATTTGGGGGGAGGGCAAGAGACCCAGTACTTC. Translated: CASSDLGGGQETQYF.

The chain links TRBV9 to TRBJ2-1; 8 nucleotides agree with TRBD2. CDR1 and CDR2 (germline): SGDLS, YYNGEE. The J segment lost 4 bases and the V segment lost 6 bases, leaving 9 bases of the junction unmatched. CDR3 length: 15 residues. In DNA, the CDR3 is TGTGCCAGCACCACTGAGGGCGGGGGGTACAATGAGCAGTTCTTC. Residues: CASTTEGGGYNEQFF.

This rearrangement joins TRBV28 to TRBJ2-1, with D unresolved. Germline assignment: CDR1 MDHEN and CDR2 SYDVKM. The CDR3 covers 13 residues. V was trimmed by 6 bases and J by 2 bases, leaving 8 bases between them. The chain's CDR3 is CASRRNTYNEQFF. DNA for the CDR3: TGTGCCAGCAGGAGGAACACCTACAATGAGCAGTTCTTC.

This clone was counted between two and nine times. The junction and the germline gene differ at one end; a read error may be behind it. CDR3 amino acids: CASSPGTSGSLNF. CDR3 coding DNA: TGTGCCAGCAGCCCGGGGACTAGCGGGAGCTTGAACTTC. The rearrangement links TRBV7-2 to TRBJ2-7, with 14 bases lining up with TRBD2. CDR1 and CDR2 (germline): SGHTA, FQGNSA. There are 13 residues in the CDR3.

V usage is TRBV6-5 and J usage is TRBJ2-7, with D possibly TRBD2 on 6 matching bases. This CDR3 has 10 amino acids. The germline gives CDR1 MNHEY, CDR2 SVGAGI. V lost 11 bases, J lost 6 bases, and 11 bases lay in between. This chain's CDR3 is CAGREAEQYF. Written as DNA, the CDR3 is TGTGCCGGTAGGGAGGCCGAGCAGTACTTC.

J is TRBJ1-1 and V is TRBV18, with a weak D call TRBD1 (5 bases). Germline V gene sequence: CDR1 KGHSH, CDR2 LQKENI. The CDR3 is 15 residues long. V lost 0 bases to trimming and J lost 0 bases, with 8 bases between them. DNA for the CDR3: TGTGCCAGCTCACCACCGGGGCTGATGAACACTGAAGCTTTCTTT. It yields the protein CASSPPGLMNTEAFF.

The rearrangement links TRBV2 to TRBJ2-5; possibly TRBD2 for D (6 bases). Germline CDR1 SNHLY, CDR2 FYNNEI. CDR3 length equals 12 residues. V lost 6 bases, J lost 9 bases, and 14 bases lay in between. The chain's CDR3 is CASRRDSLAQYF. CDR3 nucleotides: TGTGCCAGCAGGCGGGACTCCCTGGCCCAGTACTTC.

The chain couples TRBV29-1 to TRBJ2-5; a weak D match, TRBD2 (6 bases). This CDR3 is 13 amino acids long. Germline values: CDR1 SQVTM, CDR2 ANQGSEA. V was cut by 4 bases and J by 0 bases, with 9 bases left in between. The CDR3 DNA sequence: TGCAGCGTTGCGGGCGGGAACCAAGAGACCCAGTACTTC. Residues: CSVAGGNQETQYF.

The rearrangement links TRBV9 to TRBJ2-7; maybe TRBD1 (6 bases). The V end was cut by 3 bases, the J end by 2 bases, with 12 bases between. Per the germline V gene, CDR1 is SGDLS and CDR2 is YYNGEE. The CDR3 consists of 14 residues. The CDR3 is CASSAGTRTYEQYF. The CDR3 region has the DNA TGTGCCAGCAGCGCCGGGACACGGACCTACGAGCAGTACTTC. The whole variable domain, filled in from reference TRBV9 and TRBJ2-7, reads DSGVTQTPKHLITATGQRVTLRCSPRSGDLSVYWYQQSLDQGLQFLIQYYNGEERAKGNILERFSAQQFPDLHSELNLSSLELGDSALYFCASSAGTRTYEQYFGPGTRLTVT.

This chain connects TRBV4-1 to TRBJ1-6; 8 nucleotides line up with TRBD1. Germline V lookup: CDR1 MGHRA, CDR2 YSYEKL. The CDR3 is 19 amino acids. Losses at the gene ends were 0 bases for V and 5 bases for J; bases not matched to a gene: 12. CDR3 in amino acids: CASSQDLRWQGANNSPLHF. The CDR3 DNA is TGCGCCAGCAGCCAAGATCTAAGGTGGCAGGGGGCAAATAATTCACCCCTCCACTTT.

The chain employs TRBV5-8 and TRBJ2-7; D remains ambiguous. V was clipped by 0 bases and J by 2 bases, with 9 bases between them. This CDR3 has 14 amino acids. Germline V gene sequence: CDR1 SGHTS, CDR2 YDEGEE. This CDR3 is CASSLGEPTYEQYF. CDR3 nucleotides: TGTGCCAGCAGCTTGGGAGAACCGACCTACGAGCAGTACTTC.